This T cell receptor (beta chain) was identified in a study of blood T cell repertoires in COVID-19. CDR1 and CDR2 from the germline V gene are MNHEY and SVGAGI. The CDR3 consists of 14 residues. Trimming removed 4 bases from V and 0 bases from J, with 10 bases in between. This table comes from immunoSEQ multiplex PCR, and its TCRdb copy is limited to in-frame clones, with some not included. The sample shows about 370,000 clones, 89% of them seen only once. Sequencing used peripheral blood. V and J are TRBV6-5 and TRBJ2-7; maybe TRBD1 (5 bases). This sequence originates from a woman aged 25 to 39 with COVID-19, enrolled during active disease. The CDR3 sequence is CASSWTRSSYEQYF. DNA for the CDR3: TGTGCCAGCAGTTGGACAAGGAGCTCCTACGAGCAGTACTTC.